This T cell receptor beta chain came from a study of blood T cells in healthy people across ages. Donors ranged from about 6 to 90 years old and were healthy Caucasians in Russia. At least 6 million PBMCs were isolated per sample. Then a second PCR, running roughly 7 to 11 cycles, was carried out with a sample-barcoded 5' primer and a J-beta primer mix. Each cDNA molecule received a tag from a template-switch adaptor that had 12 random nucleotides. TCRdb re-called the 5' RACE reads with MiXCR, one entry per CDR3 protein. This table has roughly 2 million distinct CDR3 sequences, around 48% appearing once. The CDR3 contains 15 residues. Germline CDR1 MDHEN, CDR2 SYDVKM. After removal of 5 bases from V and 7 bases from J, the junction contained 9 bases not matched to a gene.

Sequencing was carried out using blood. This TCR came from a woman aged 40 to 50 in good health. The chain recombines TRBV28 with TRBJ1-4, with 8 bases that match TRBD1. The CDR3 DNA reads TGTGCCAGCAGTGTCTCGGACAGGGAAGTTGAAAAACTGTTTTTT. This sequence encodes CASSVSDREVEKLFF.